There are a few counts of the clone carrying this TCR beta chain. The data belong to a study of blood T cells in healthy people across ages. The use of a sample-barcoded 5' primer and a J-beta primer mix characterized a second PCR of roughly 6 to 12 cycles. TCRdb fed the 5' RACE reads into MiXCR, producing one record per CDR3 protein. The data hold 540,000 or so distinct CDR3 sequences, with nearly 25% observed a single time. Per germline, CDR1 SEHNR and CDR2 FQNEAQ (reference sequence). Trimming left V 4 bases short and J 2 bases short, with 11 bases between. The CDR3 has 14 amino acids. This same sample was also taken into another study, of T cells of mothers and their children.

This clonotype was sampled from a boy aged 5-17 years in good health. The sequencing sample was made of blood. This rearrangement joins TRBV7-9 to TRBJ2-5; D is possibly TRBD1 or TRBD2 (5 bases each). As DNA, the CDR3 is TGTGCCAGCAGCTCCCGGGACGAACAAGAGACCCAGTACTTC. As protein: CASSSRDEQETQYF.